The text below deals with one T cell receptor beta chain. This record belongs to a study of blood T cell repertoires in COVID-19. Profiling relied on immunoSEQ multiplex PCR, and the TCRdb table lists in-frame clones only, not all of them. The sample has approximately 360,000 clones, 85% to 90% seen once. The CDR3 totals 21 residues. J lost 3 bases, V lost 4 bases, and 21 bases had no gene match. Germline V gene data show CDR1 as WNHNN and CDR2 as SYGVQD (reference sequence). The sequence was collected from a man aged 18 to 35 with active or convalescent COVID-19. Sequencing was carried out using peripheral blood. The V and J genes are TRBV10-1 and TRBJ2-7, with 13 bases aligning to TRBD2. The CDR3 DNA reads TGCGCCAGCAGTGGGCGGGACAGGGGCGGACTAGCGGGAGCAGTTTACTACGAGCAGTACTTC. It encodes CASSGRDRGGLAGAVYYEQYF.